This T cell receptor beta chain comes out of a study of control samples from healthy donors and cancer patients. This CDR3 has 18 amino acids. Trimming cost V 2 bases and J 4 bases, with 24 bases left between them. The germline V gene encodes CDR1 SGHNT and CDR2 YYREEE (reference sequence). In its sample, this clone was seen many times. Sequencing used immunoSEQ multiplex PCR; TCRdb keeps in-frame clones, though not all of them. The sample lists 150,000 to 200,000 clones, about nine tenths occurring once. Specimen: blood. The V call is TRBV5-4, the J call TRBJ1-1; D may be TRBD1 (5 bases). This sequence originates from a woman aged 40 to 50 in good health. CDR3 in DNA: TGTGCCAGCAGCTTCGACCGGGACGTGGGCCGATTGAGCACTGAAGCTTTCTTT. This gives the protein CASSFDRDVGRLSTEAFF.